Sequencing of this TCR beta chain was carried out in a study of control samples from healthy donors and cancer patients. V was shortened by 4 bases and J by 4 bases, with 29 bases between the two germline ends. The germline V gene encodes CDR1 MDHEN and CDR2 SYDVKM. The CDR3 totals 19 residues. Produced via immunoSEQ multiplex PCR; TCRdb's table is partial and in-frame only. The repertoire holds roughly 100,000 clones, with 86% as singletons. The chain joins TRBV28 to TRBJ2-7; a weak D match, TRBD2 (5 bases). Sequencing was performed on blood. This TCR came from a woman aged 50 to 60 in good health. The CDR3 nucleotides are TGTGCCAGCAGTTCTCCCCTTATAGCCCCGGGTAGCGCGCGGTACGAGCAGTACTTC. Protein sequence: CASSSPLIAPGSARYEQYF.